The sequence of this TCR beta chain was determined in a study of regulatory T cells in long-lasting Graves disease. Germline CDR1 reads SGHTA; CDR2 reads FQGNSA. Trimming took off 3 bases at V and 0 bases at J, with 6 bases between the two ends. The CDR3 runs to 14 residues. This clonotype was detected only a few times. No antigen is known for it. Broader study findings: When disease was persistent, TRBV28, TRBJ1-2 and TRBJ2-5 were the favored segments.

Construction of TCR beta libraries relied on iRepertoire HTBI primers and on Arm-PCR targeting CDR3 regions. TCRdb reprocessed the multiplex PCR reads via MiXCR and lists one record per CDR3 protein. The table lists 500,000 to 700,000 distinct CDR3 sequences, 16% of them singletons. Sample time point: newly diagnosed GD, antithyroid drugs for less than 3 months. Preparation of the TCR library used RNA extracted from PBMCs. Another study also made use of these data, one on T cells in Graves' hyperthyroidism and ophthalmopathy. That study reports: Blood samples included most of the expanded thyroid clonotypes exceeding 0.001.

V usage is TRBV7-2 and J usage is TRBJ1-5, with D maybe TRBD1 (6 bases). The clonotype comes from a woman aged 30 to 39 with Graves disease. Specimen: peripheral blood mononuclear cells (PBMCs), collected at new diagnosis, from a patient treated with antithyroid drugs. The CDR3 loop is CASSLDSSNQPQHF. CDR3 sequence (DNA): TGTGCCAGCAGCTTGGACAGTAGCAATCAGCCCCAGCATTTT.